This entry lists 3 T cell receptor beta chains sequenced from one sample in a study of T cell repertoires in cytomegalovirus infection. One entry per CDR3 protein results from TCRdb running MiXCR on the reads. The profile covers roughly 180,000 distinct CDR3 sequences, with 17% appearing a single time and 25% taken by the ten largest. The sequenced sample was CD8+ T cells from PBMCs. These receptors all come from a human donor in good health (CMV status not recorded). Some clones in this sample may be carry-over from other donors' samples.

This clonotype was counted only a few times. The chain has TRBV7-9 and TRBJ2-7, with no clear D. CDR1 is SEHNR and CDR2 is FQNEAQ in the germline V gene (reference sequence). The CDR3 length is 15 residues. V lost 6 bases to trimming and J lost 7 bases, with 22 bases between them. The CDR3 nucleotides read TGTGCCAGCAGGAGGATAAAGACTCAATGGGAAGAGCAGTACTTC. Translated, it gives CASRRIKTQWEEQYF. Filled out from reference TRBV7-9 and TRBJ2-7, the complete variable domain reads DTGVSQNPRHKITKRGQNVTFRCDPISEHNRLYWYRQTLGQGPEFLTYFQNEAQLEKSRLLSDRFSAERPKGSFSTLEIQRTEQGDSAMYLCASRRIKTQWEEQYFGPGTRLTVT.

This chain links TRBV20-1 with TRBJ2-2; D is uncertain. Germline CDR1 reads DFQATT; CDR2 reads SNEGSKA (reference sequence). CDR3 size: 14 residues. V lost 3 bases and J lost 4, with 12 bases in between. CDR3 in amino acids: CSASRQGFTGELFF. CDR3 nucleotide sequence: TGCAGTGCTAGCCGACAAGGATTCACCGGGGAGCTGTTTTTT.

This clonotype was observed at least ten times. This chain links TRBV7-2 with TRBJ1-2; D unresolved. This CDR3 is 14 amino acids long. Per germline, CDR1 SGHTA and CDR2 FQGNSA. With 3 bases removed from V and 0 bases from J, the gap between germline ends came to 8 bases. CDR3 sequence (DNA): TGTGCCAGCAGCTTCGCTTCATCTAACTATGGCTACACCTTC. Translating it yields CASSFASSNYGYTF.